This TCR beta chain was sequenced during a study of blood T cell repertoires in COVID-19. Study background: Collection of acute and convalescent COVID-19 samples took place in the United States, Italy and Spain. PBMCs, B-cell-depleted T cells, or T cells were the source of the cDNA or gDNA that made up the material.

Original data processing: Amplified reference gene primers provided the basis for estimating nucleated cell counts. TCRdb's copy holds only in-frame clones and misses some; the assay was immunoSEQ multiplex PCR. The D gene and trimming were derived from the DNA, and the V and J assignments and clone size from that table. The repertoire consists of 150,000 to 200,000 clones, with about 85% occurring once and the leading ten covering roughly 8.2%. Between the trimmed V and J ends, which lost 5 bases and 9 bases, there was a span of 11 bases. CDR3 length equals 12 residues. CDR1 and CDR2 (germline): MDHEN, SYDVKM.

The sample comprised peripheral blood. The chain couples TRBV28 to TRBJ2-1, with a tentative D call TRBD1 (5 bases). This receptor was taken from a woman in her sixties with acute or convalescent COVID-19. Written as DNA, the CDR3 is TGTGCCAGCAGTATCCTCCAGGGTGAGCAGTTCTTC. Its protein product is CASSILQGEQFF.